This passage covers 18 T cell receptor beta chains from one sample sequenced in a study of early T cells in non-severe SARS-CoV-2 infection. Using its own MiXCR run on the 5' RACE reads, TCRdb lists one record per CDR3 protein. The sample holds approximately 56,000 distinct CDR3 sequences, about 9.3% seen once. Material for sequencing was whole blood. The receptor source for this set is an adult who was a healthcare worker with PCR-confirmed SARS-CoV-2 infection or an uninfected control (not recorded which).

The sample holds many counts of this clonotype. The rearrangement joins TRBV20-1 to TRBJ2-5; no clear D. Per germline, CDR1 DFQATT and CDR2 SNEGSKA (reference sequence). The V and J ends lost 5 bases and 1 base respectively, with 14 bases between them. This CDR3 region has 14 residues. CDR3 protein: CSAGRPPSQETQYF. The CDR3 DNA reads as TGCAGTGCTGGTCGTCCGCCTTCCCAAGAGACCCAGTACTTC.

Many counts were recorded for this clonotype. The genes are TRBV5-6 and TRBJ1-1; D not resolved. With 0 bases removed from V and 7 bases from J, the gap between germline ends came to 13 bases. The CDR3 spans 14 residues. CDR1 is SGHDT, CDR2 YYEEEE, per germline. CDR3 sequence: CASSLGEGGSEAFF. The CDR3 bases are TGTGCCAGCAGCTTGGGGGAGGGAGGAAGTGAAGCTTTCTTT. The variable domain in full, with the rest retrieved from reference TRBV5-6 and TRBJ1-1, is DAGVTQSPTHLIKTRGQQVTLRCSPKSGHDTVSWYQQALGQGPQFIFQYYEEEERQRGNFPDRFSGHQFPNYSSELNVNALLLGDSALYLCASSLGEGGSEAFFGQGTRLTVV.

This clonotype came up many times. The CDR3 region has the DNA TGCGCCAGCAGCTTGGAACTAGCGGGAGAACGTCTCGGCTACGAGCAGTACTTC. Amino acids: CASSLELAGERLGYEQYF. The chain employs TRBV5-1 and TRBJ2-7, with TRBD2 identical over 11 bases. V lost 0 bases, J lost 3 bases, and 11 bases stayed unmatched. The CDR3 length is 18 residues. Germline CDR1 reads SGHRS; CDR2 reads YFSETQ.

This clonotype came up many times. The chain couples TRBV5-6 to TRBJ2-7; 11 bases fit TRBD2. Germline V gives CDR1 SGHDT, CDR2 YYEEEE. The CDR3 sequence is 16 residues long. V dropped 2 bases and J dropped 5; count of bases not matched to a gene: 9. As DNA, the CDR3 is TGTGCCAGCAGCTTCACCGGGACTAGCGGCTATAACGAGCAGTACTTC. The encoded protein is CASSFTGTSGYNEQYF.

In this sample, this clonotype turned up a few times. The rearrangement links TRBV20-1 to TRBJ1-4; no definite D call. In germline, CDR1 is DFQATT, CDR2 SNEGSKA (reference sequence). The CDR3 totals 12 residues. The V end was cut by 6 bases, the J end by 10 bases, with 15 bases between. CDR3 sequence: CSAGTSTRKLFF. For the CDR3, the DNA is TGCAGTGCGGGTACTTCAACGCGAAAACTGTTTTTT.

This clonotype was picked up many times. The rearrangement links TRBV7-2 to TRBJ2-1; 10 bases align to TRBD2. V shed 1 base, J shed 8 bases, and the junction held 11 bases outside the gene matches. In germline, CDR1 is SGHTA, CDR2 FQGNSA. The CDR3 totals 17 residues. CDR3 sequence reads: CASSLVPGLSGRHEQFF. The CDR3 nucleotides are TGTGCCAGCAGCTTAGTCCCGGGGCTTAGCGGGAGGCATGAGCAGTTCTTC.

Many counts were recorded for this clonotype. The V and J genes are TRBV15 and TRBJ2-1; D possibly corresponds to TRBD1 (7 bases). In germline, CDR1 is LNHNV, CDR2 YYDKDF (reference sequence). The length of the CDR3 is 14 residues. The germline V and J ends were trimmed by 5 bases and 9 bases, with 17 bases remaining between them. CDR3 nucleotide sequence: TGTGCCACCAGCCAGGACTGGCAGGGGGGTGAGCAGTTCTTC. It codes for CATSQDWQGGEQFF.

The chain uses TRBV19 and TRBJ2-3; D is unclear. The V and J ends lost 4 bases and 0 bases respectively, with 11 bases between them. The CDR3 length is 15 residues. Germline values: CDR1 LNHDA, CDR2 SQIVND (reference sequence). CDR3 nucleotide sequence: TGTGCCAGTAGTACTCAGGCTCATAGCACAGATACGCAGTATTTT. It translates to CASSTQAHSTDTQYF.

This clonotype was seen repeatedly, ten times or more. This chain links TRBV30 with TRBJ2-1, with D possibly matching TRBD2 (6 bases). The CDR3 loop spans 15 amino acids. The V end lost 5 bases, the J end lost 4 bases, and 18 bases lay between the germline ends. Germline assignment: CDR1 GTSNPN and CDR2 SVGIG (reference sequence). The CDR3 DNA follows: TGTGCCTGGGGGGTATTTAGCGGAACTTACAATGAGCAGTTCTTC. Translated, it gives CAWGVFSGTYNEQFF.

A remark on this clonotype: One base away lies a much larger clone, so this may be a sequencing read error. This chain links TRBV30 with TRBJ1-1; D uncertain. Germline V gene lookup returns CDR1 GTSNPN and CDR2 SVGIG (reference sequence). CDR3 length: 13 residues. The chain's CDR3 is CAWSTAQNTEVFF. CDR3 nucleotides: TGTGCCTGGAGTACGGCCCAGAACACTGAAGTTTTCTTT.

In this sample, this clonotype turned up many times. V usage is TRBV6-6 and J usage is TRBJ1-6; TRBD1 matches at 8 bases. The ends lost 3 bases at V and 8 bases at J; junction bases unmatched: 6. This CDR3 comprises 15 residues. CDR1 and CDR2 (germline): MNHNY, SVGAGI (reference sequence). The CDR3 region is CASSYPSTGDSPLHF. The CDR3 DNA follows: TGTGCCAGCAGTTATCCATCGACAGGGGATTCACCCCTCCACTTT.

This clonotype has a count of ten or more. The chain employs TRBV11-2 and TRBJ2-3; TRBD1 might be the D (6 bases). Germline values: CDR1 SGHAT, CDR2 FQNNGV. Deletions cut 6 bases from V and 9 bases from J, with 25 bases between. This CDR3 comprises 16 residues. The DNA for the CDR3 is TGTGCCAGCAGACTAGGGGTTAGAGACAGGAGGAAGACGCAGTATTTT. Encoded protein: CASRLGVRDRRKTQYF. Based on the CDR3 plus reference TRBV11-2 and TRBJ2-3, the full variable domain is EAGVAQSPRYKIIEKRQSVAFWCNPISGHATLYWYQQILGQGPKLLIQFQNNGVVDDSQLPKDRFSAERLKGVDSTLKIQPAKLEDSAVYLCASRLGVRDRRKTQYFGPGTRLTVL.

The sample holds many counts of this clonotype. The V call is TRBV6-2 or TRBV6-3, the J call TRBJ2-3; 8 bases agree with TRBD2. Germline-derived CDR1 and CDR2 are MNHEY and SVGEGT. This CDR3 has 17 amino acids. Trimming at V came to 2 bases and at J to 4 bases, leaving 11 bases not matched to a gene. CDR3 protein: CASSYEAQRERADTQYF. The CDR3 nucleotides read TGTGCCAGCAGTTACGAGGCCCAGCGGGAGAGAGCAGATACGCAGTATTTT.

In its sample, this clonotype was seen many times. The V gene is TRBV2, the J gene TRBJ2-3, with TRBD2 matching over 8 bases. Germline CDR1 reads SNHLY; CDR2 reads FYNNEI. With 0 bases clipped from V and 2 bases from J, the junction kept 7 bases outside the gene matches. This CDR3 comprises 17 residues. DNA of the CDR3: TGTGCCAGCAGTGAAGCAAGATTAGCGGGAAACACAGATACGCAGTATTTT. This encodes CASSEARLAGNTDTQYF.

This clonotype has more than one count but fewer than ten. V and J are TRBV28 and TRBJ1-5; unclear D gene. Trimming removed 2 bases from V and 8 bases from J, with 16 bases in between. CDR1 and CDR2 from the germline V gene are MDHEN and SYDVKM. There are 15 residues in the CDR3. The CDR3 spells CASSLGLERMEPQHF. CDR3 sequence (DNA): TGTGCCAGCAGTTTAGGCTTGGAGCGGATGGAGCCCCAGCATTTT.

In this sample, this clonotype turned up a few times. The CDR3 loop is CASSSRQGPANTGELFF. In nucleotides, the CDR3 is TGTGCCAGCAGTTCCAGACAGGGGCCCGCGAACACCGGGGAGCTGTTTTTT. The chain carries TRBV27 and TRBJ2-2; TRBD1 aligns across 8 bases. Germline CDR1 is MNHEY and CDR2 is SMNVEV (reference sequence). V shed 4 bases, J shed 0 bases, and the junction held 7 bases outside the gene matches. The CDR3 contains 17 residues.

This clonotype was observed a few times. The chain uses TRBV2 and TRBJ1-6, with no clear D. CDR1 is SNHLY and CDR2 is FYNNEI in the germline V gene. V was cut by 4 bases and J by 7 bases, with 11 bases left in between. The CDR3 runs to 14 residues. The CDR3 here is CASSVSSTNSPLHF. For the CDR3, the DNA is TGTGCCAGCAGTGTGAGCTCAACGAATTCACCCCTCCACTTT.

This clonotype occurred a few times. The chain is built from TRBV3-1 and TRBJ1-4; D may be TRBD1 (6 bases). Germline CDR1 is LGHDT and CDR2 is YNNKEL (reference sequence). The CDR3 sequence is 14 residues long. Trimming removed 1 base from V and 8 bases from J, with 11 bases in between. The CDR3 bases are TGTGCCAGCAGCCAAGTGGGAACAGGGGAAAAACTGTTTTTT. Its translation: CASSQVGTGEKLFF.